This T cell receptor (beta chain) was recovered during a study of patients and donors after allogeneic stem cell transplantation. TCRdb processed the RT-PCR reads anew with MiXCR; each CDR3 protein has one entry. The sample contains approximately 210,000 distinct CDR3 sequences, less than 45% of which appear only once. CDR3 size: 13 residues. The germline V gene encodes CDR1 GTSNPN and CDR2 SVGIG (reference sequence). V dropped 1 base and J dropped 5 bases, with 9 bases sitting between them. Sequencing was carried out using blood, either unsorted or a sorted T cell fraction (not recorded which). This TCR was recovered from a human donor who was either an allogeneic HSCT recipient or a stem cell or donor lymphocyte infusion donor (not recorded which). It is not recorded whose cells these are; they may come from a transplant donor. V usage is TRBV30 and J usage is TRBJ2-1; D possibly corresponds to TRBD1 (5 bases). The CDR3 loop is CAWSGQSDNEQFF. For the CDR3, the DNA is TGTGCCTGGAGTGGACAGAGTGACAATGAGCAGTTCTTC.